Sequencing of this T cell receptor (beta chain) was carried out in a study of primary melanoma T cells and metastatic recurrence (dated by TCRdb to the early 2020s). For the study in its entirety: The cohort was made up of around 210 primary melanomas of stage T2 to T4, with thickness greater than 1 mm. The study examined whether T-cell fraction and T-cell repertoire clonality in primary melanoma tumors predicted patient outcome. The T-cell fraction measured by TCR beta sequencing was compared against progression-free survival as the clinical outcome. Histopathological grading of tumor-infiltrating lymphocytes served as the comparison point for the T-cell fraction derived from sequencing.

Libraries came from the immunoSEQ multiplex PCR assay. Primary melanoma tumor tissue was subjected to high-throughput sequencing of the T-cell receptor beta chain. Per the original workflow: Repertoire analyses included TCRB CDR3 sharing between samples and the distribution of insertions and deletions. The predictive value of the T-cell fraction was ranked against histopathological variables by a gradient-boosted model. TCRdb's version of the immuneACCESS table is confined to in-frame rearrangements and falls short of the full clone set. An unresolved V gene accounts for under half of the shortfall where checked; the remainder is of unknown origin. V, J and clone size were drawn from that table, and D and trimming were deduced from the DNA. This sample holds some 590 clones; 90% were observed only once. Of the sample, roughly 23% falls within the top ten clones. The CDR3 covers 12 residues, taking in both the cysteine and the phenylalanine. Left in the record is the CDR3 DNA by itself, 36 bases read in frame from the first base. Via the germline V gene, CDR1 is SNHLY and CDR2 FYNNEI. For this chain, trimming is 4 bases at the V end and 8 bases at the J end, and the number of junction bases without a gene match is 4.

What the work shows at the level of the full study, not this receptor alone: The tumor T-cell fraction reportedly predicted progression-free survival independently of thickness, ulceration, mitotic rate and age. Progression-free survival prediction was reportedly improved more by adding T-cell fraction to tumor thickness than by adding any other histopathological variable. Protection appeared to be conferred by a T-cell fraction above 20% regardless of ulceration status, mitotic rate or nodal disease. The authors presented an effective T-cell-mediated antitumor response in primary melanoma only as a suggestion and not as a demonstrated mechanism.

The primary melanoma of each patient had been surgically resected and was considered potentially curable but at risk of metastatic recurrence. Remarks on this clone: Its specific antigen is unknown. No base quality information exists; no much larger clone differs at one position.

The sequence was collected from a human donor with melanoma. Sequenced material: melanoma tumor tissue. The sequence is built from TRBV2 and TRBJ2-7; the central 8 bases match TRBD1. The encoded CDR3 is CASSGGQEQQYF. DNA sequence: TGTGCCAGCAGTGGGGGACAGGAACAGCAGTACTTC.